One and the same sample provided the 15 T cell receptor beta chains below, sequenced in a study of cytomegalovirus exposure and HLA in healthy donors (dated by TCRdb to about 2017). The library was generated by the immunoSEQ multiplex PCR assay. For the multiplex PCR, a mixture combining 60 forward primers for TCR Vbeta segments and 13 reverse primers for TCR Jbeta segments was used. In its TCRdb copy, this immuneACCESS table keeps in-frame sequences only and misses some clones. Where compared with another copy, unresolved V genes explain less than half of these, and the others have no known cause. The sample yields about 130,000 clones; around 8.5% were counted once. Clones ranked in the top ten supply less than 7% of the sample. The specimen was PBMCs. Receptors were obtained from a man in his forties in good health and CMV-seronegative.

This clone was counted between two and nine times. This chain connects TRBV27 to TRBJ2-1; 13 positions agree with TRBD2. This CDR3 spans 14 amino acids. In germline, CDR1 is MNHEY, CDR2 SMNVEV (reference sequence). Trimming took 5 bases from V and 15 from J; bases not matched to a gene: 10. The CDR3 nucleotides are TGTGCCAGCAGTACGGGGACTAGCGGGGCGCGGTGGTTCTTC. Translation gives CASSTGTSGARWFF.

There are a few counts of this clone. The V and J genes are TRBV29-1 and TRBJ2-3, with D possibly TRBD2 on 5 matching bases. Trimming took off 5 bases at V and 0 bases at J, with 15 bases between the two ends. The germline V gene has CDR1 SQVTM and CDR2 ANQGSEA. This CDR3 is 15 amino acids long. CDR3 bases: TGCAGCGTTCTGCTGAGGGCGTCTAGCACAGATACGCAGTATTTT. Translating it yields CSVLLRASSTDTQYF.

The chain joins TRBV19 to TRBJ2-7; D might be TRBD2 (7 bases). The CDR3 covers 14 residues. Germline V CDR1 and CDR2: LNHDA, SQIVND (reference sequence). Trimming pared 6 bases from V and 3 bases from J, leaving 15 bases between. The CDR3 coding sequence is TGTGCCAGTAGCCCACGGGGGGCGCACTACGAGCAGTACTTC. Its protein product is CASSPRGAHYEQYF.

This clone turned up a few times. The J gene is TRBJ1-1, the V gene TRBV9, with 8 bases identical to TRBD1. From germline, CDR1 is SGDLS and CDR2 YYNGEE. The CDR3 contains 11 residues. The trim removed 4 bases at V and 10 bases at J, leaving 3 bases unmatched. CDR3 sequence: CASSLQGGAFF. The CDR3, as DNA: TGTGCCAGCAGCTTACAGGGGGGAGCTTTCTTT.

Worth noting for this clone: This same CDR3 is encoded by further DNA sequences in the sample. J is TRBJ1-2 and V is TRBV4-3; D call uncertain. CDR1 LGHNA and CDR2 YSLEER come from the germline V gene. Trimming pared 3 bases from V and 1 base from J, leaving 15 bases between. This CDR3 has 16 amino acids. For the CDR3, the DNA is TGCGCCAGCAGCCACCTATTCGCGGGCGTTAACTATGGCTACACCTTC. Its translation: CASSHLFAGVNYGYTF.

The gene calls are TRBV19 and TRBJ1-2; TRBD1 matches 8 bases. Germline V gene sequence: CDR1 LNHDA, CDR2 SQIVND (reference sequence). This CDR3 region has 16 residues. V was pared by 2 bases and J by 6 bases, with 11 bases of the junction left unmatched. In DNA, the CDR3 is TGTGCCAGTAGTATAAACCCCGGGACAGGCTGGAATGGCTACACCTTC. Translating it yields CASSINPGTGWNGYTF.

In DNA, the CDR3 is TGTGCCAGCAGCTTGGGGGGGGGAAACACCATATATTTT. Encoded protein: CASSLGGGNTIYF. The chain uses TRBV11-2 and TRBJ1-3; a possible D gene is TRBD1 (5 bases). Germline CDR1 reads SGHAT; CDR2 reads FQNNGV. Trimming pared 3 bases from V and 4 bases from J, leaving 7 bases between. This CDR3 is built from 13 residues. Full variable domain (remainder filled in from reference TRBV11-2 and TRBJ1-3): EAGVAQSPRYKIIEKRQSVAFWCNPISGHATLYWYQQILGQGPKLLIQFQNNGVVDDSQLPKDRFSAERLKGVDSTLKIQPAKLEDSAVYLCASSLGGGNTIYFGEGSWLTVV.

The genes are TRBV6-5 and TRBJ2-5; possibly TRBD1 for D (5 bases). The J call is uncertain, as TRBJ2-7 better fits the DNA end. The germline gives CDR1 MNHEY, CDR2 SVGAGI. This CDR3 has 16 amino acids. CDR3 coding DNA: TGTGCCAGCAGTTACCCTAGGGGTCCTGGCTCCTACGAGCAGTACTTC. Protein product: CASSYPRGPGSYEQYF.

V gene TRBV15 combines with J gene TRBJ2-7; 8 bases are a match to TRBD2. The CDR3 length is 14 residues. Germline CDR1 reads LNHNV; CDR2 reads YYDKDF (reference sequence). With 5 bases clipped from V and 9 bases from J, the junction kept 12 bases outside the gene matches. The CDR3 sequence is CATSPRGGNRGQYF. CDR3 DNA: TGTGCCACCAGCCCCCGGGGGGGCAACAGAGGGCAGTACTTC.

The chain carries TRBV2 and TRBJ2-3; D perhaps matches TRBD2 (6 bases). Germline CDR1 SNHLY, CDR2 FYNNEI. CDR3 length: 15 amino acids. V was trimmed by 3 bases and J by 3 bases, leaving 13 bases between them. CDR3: CASSDFGGPTDTQYF. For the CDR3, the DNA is TGTGCCAGCAGTGACTTCGGGGGTCCTACAGATACGCAGTATTTT. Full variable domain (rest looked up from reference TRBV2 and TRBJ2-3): EPEVTQTPSHQVTQMGQEVILRCVPISNHLYFYWYRQILGQKVEFLVSFYNNEISEKSEIFDDQFSVERPDGSNFTLKIRSTKLEDSAMYFCASSDFGGPTDTQYFGPGTRLTVL.

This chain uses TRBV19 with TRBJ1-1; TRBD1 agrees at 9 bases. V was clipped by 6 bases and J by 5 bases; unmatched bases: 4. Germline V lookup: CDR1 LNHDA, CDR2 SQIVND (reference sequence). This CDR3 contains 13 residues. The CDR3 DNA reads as TGTGCCAGTAGCGGACAGGGGTGGACTGAAGCTTTCTTT. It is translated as CASSGQGWTEAFF.

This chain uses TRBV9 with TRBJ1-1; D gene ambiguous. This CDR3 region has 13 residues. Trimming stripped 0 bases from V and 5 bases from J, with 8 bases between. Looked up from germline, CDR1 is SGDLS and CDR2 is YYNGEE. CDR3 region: CASSVGRLTEAFF. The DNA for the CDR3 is TGTGCCAGCAGCGTAGGGCGACTTACTGAAGCTTTCTTT.

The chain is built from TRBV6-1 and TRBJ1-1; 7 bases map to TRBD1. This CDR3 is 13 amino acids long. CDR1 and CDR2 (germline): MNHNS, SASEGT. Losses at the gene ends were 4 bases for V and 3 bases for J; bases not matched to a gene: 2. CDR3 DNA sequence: TGTGCCAGCAGTGTACAGGGGCACACTGAAGCTTTCTTT. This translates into CASSVQGHTEAFF.

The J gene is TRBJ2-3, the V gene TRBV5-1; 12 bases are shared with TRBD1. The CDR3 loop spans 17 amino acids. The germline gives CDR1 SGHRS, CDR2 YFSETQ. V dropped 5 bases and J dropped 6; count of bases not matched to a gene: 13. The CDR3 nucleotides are TGCGCCAGCAGGACTCAACCGGGACAGGGGGCAGTGGATACGCAGTATTTT. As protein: CASRTQPGQGAVDTQYF. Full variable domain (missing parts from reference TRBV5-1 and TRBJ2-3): KAGVTQTPRYLIKTRGQQVTLSCSPISGHRSVSWYQQTPGQGLQFLFEYFSETQRNKGNFPGRFSGRQFSNSRSEMNVSTLELGDSALYLCASRTQPGQGAVDTQYFGPGTRLTVL.

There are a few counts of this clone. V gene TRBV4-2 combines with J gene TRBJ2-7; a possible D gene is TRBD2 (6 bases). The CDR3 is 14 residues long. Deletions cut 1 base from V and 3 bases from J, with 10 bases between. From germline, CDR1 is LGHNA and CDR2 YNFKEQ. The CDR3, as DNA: TGTGCCAGCAGCCAAGGCGGGAACCTCTACGAGCAGTACTTC. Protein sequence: CASSQGGNLYEQYF.